This T cell receptor beta chain was retrieved from a study of blood T cell repertoires in COVID-19. The authors' processing: Cell counts per sample came from amplifying reference gene primers. TCRdb's copy holds only in-frame clones and misses some; the assay was immunoSEQ multiplex PCR. V and J calls and clone size are copied from that table; D and trimming were computed from the DNA. The sample gives about 140,000 clones, around 86% of which show up once; 11% is in the top ten. Trimming shortened V by 4 bases and J by 10 bases, and 17 bases separated the two germline ends. Germline V CDR1 and CDR2: MRHNA, SNTAGT. The CDR3 contains 15 residues.

The sequence was collected from a man aged 60 to 75 who had recovered from COVID-19. Sequencing used PBMCs or T cells enriched from blood (not recorded which). The chain carries TRBV6-4 and TRBJ1-6; D possibly corresponds to TRBD1 (5 bases). CDR3 in amino acids: CASSVPRGGTSPLHF. The CDR3 DNA follows: TGTGCCAGCAGTGTACCCCGGGGGGGGACCTCACCCCTCCACTTT.